These 28 T cell receptor beta chains were sequenced from one sample in a study of shared clonotypes between healthy human individuals. Sequencing was performed with immunoSEQ multiplex PCR; in TCRdb, only in-frame clones are kept and a portion is missing. The sample lists about 92,000 clones, 60% to 75% occurring once. Sequenced input: memory CD8+ T cells sorted from blood. As to subset: CD45RO+ cells pooled with CCR7-negative TemRA cells. The source of these receptors is a man aged 25 to 40 in good health.

The rearrangement links TRBV19 to TRBJ2-3, with 7 nucleotides matching TRBD2. J gave up 1 base and V 5 bases, and 12 bases lay outside the gene matches. Germline V lookup: CDR1 LNHDA, CDR2 SQIVND (reference sequence). The CDR3 covers 17 residues. The chain's CDR3 is CASSSTFPSGGTDTQYF. In DNA, the CDR3 is TGTGCCAGTAGTTCCACCTTCCCTAGCGGTGGCACAGATACGCAGTATTTT.

The CDR3 reads CASSSRDTSSSYNEQFF. Here the CDR3 DNA reads TGTGCCAGCAGTTCCCGTGACACTTCCAGCTCCTACAATGAGCAGTTCTTC. V usage is TRBV7-6 and J usage is TRBJ2-1; no firm D call. Germline CDR1 and CDR2: SGHVS and FNYEAQ. V was pared by 6 bases and J by 0 bases, with 18 bases between. This CDR3 region has 17 residues.

The chain is built from TRBV28 and TRBJ2-7; either TRBD1 or TRBD2 may fit D (5 bases each). Trimming pared 7 bases from V and 2 bases from J, leaving 12 bases between. The germline CDR1 and CDR2 sequences are MDHEN and SYDVKM. The CDR3 spans 13 residues. The CDR3 spells CASTEGRAYEQYF. In DNA form, the CDR3 reads TGTGCCAGCACTGAGGGCAGGGCCTACGAGCAGTACTTC.

This clone occurred once. The chain couples TRBV29-1 to TRBJ1-1; D is undetermined. V was shortened by 4 bases and J by 0 bases, with 6 bases between the two germline ends. Germline CDR1 reads SQVTM; CDR2 reads ANQGSEA. The CDR3 consists of 12 residues. The CDR3, as DNA: TGCAGCGTTGCATTCATGAACACTGAAGCTTTCTTT. Translating it yields CSVAFMNTEAFF.

This chain connects TRBV28 to TRBJ2-5; D gene unclear. The end of the DNA fits TRBJ2-7 better, so the J call may be wrong. Germline CDR1 MDHEN, CDR2 SYDVKM. The CDR3 covers 13 residues. Here the CDR3 reads CASVQGADYEQYF. The CDR3 coding sequence is TGTGCCAGTGTCCAAGGTGCGGACTACGAGCAGTACTTC.

This chain links TRBV7-9 with TRBJ2-7, with TRBD1 identical over 9 bases. Losses at the gene ends were 4 bases for V and 4 bases for J; bases not matched to a gene: 8. Germline V gene lookup returns CDR1 SEHNR and CDR2 FQNEAQ (reference sequence). The CDR3 has 15 amino acids. This chain's CDR3 is CASSSGTGSRYEQYF. The CDR3, as DNA: TGTGCCAGCAGCTCCGGGACAGGGAGCAGGTACGAGCAGTACTTC.

This chain uses TRBV5-1 with TRBJ2-2; 7 nucleotides line up with TRBD2. With V trimmed by 4 bases and J by 6 bases, 15 bases remained unmatched. This CDR3 region has 17 residues. CDR1 and CDR2 from the germline V gene are SGHRS and YFSETQ. The CDR3 loop reads CASSPPREGTTPGELFF. The CDR3 DNA reads TGCGCCAGCAGCCCCCCCAGGGAGGGAACTACCCCCGGGGAGCTGTTTTTT.

The V gene is TRBV9, the J gene TRBJ2-7, with D possibly TRBD1 on 6 matching bases. Germline CDR1 reads SGDLS; CDR2 reads YYNGEE. The CDR3 length is 14 residues. Trimming stripped 3 bases from V and 2 bases from J, with 12 bases between. CDR3 nucleotides: TGTGCCAGCAGCGCCGGGTGGACAGCCTACGAGCAGTACTTC. It translates to CASSAGWTAYEQYF.

The chain employs TRBV27 and TRBJ2-7, with a weak D call TRBD1 (6 bases). The germline V and J ends were trimmed by 3 bases and 6 bases, with 15 bases remaining between them. Germline CDR1 MNHEY, CDR2 SMNVEV (reference sequence). This CDR3 has 14 residues. The CDR3 DNA is TGTGCCAGCAGTTTTGGGGGCGGGTTGGTCGAGCAGTACTTC. As protein: CASSFGGGLVEQYF.

V and J are TRBV27 and TRBJ2-7; D not certain. CDR1 is MNHEY and CDR2 is SMNVEV in the germline V gene (reference sequence). The CDR3 runs 14 residues. Trimming stripped 3 bases from V and 0 bases from J, with 9 bases between. CDR3 residues: CASSLGPTSYEQYF. In DNA form, the CDR3 reads TGTGCCAGCAGTTTGGGTCCAACCTCCTACGAGCAGTACTTC.

The rearrangement joins TRBV27 to TRBJ2-1; 7 bases are a match to TRBD1. Unmatched junction bases numbered 9, after V lost 2 bases and J lost 8 bases. The CDR3 consists of 15 residues. Germline CDR1 is MNHEY and CDR2 is SMNVEV (reference sequence). The CDR3 region has the DNA TGTGCCAGCAGTTTAGAACAGGGGTTTGGGTATGAGCAGTTCTTC. Protein sequence: CASSLEQGFGYEQFF.

The chain is built from TRBV4-3 and TRBJ2-1, with TRBD2 as a possible D gene (5 bases). The germline V gene has CDR1 LGHNA and CDR2 YSLEER. Trimming took off 0 bases at V and 6 bases at J, with 12 bases between the two ends. The CDR3 extends over 15 amino acids. This CDR3 reads CASSQDPTRLNEQFF. Written as DNA, the CDR3 is TGCGCCAGCAGCCAAGACCCCACTAGACTCAATGAGCAGTTCTTC.

The chain employs TRBV20-1 and TRBJ2-1; 7 bases line up with TRBD2. Trimming at V came to 3 bases and at J to 9 bases, leaving 2 bases not matched to a gene. This CDR3 comprises 11 residues. Germline values: CDR1 DFQATT, CDR2 SNEGSKA (reference sequence). CDR3 coding DNA: TGCAGTGCTAGGGGAGGGTTTGAGCAGTTCTTC. As protein: CSARGGFEQFF.

The rearrangement joins TRBV21-1 to TRBJ2-3; the DNA was not used to check the table's D call, TRBD2. TRBV21-1 is noted as a pseudogene. The CDR3 covers 20 residues. CDR3 sequence reads: CASTQGEEQKAGVSTDTQYF. In DNA form, the CDR3 reads TGTGCCAGCACCCAAGGGGAGGAACAGAAAGCGGGAGTAAGCACAGATACGCAGTATTTT.

Ten or more counts support this clone. This chain connects TRBV18 to TRBJ2-3, with 9 bases aligning to TRBD1. Germline assignment: CDR1 KGHSH and CDR2 LQKENI. V was clipped by 0 bases and J by 1 base; unmatched bases: 5. This CDR3 region has 17 residues. CDR3 in amino acids: CASSPPTGGRRTDTQYF. CDR3 DNA sequence: TGTGCCAGCTCACCACCGACAGGGGGTAGGCGCACAGATACGCAGTATTTT.

Here the CDR3 reads CSVSSYEQFF. The CDR3 DNA sequence: TGCAGCGTTTCGTCCTATGAGCAGTTCTTC. This sequence joins TRBV29-1 and TRBJ2-1; D remains ambiguous. V was pared by 5 bases and J by 8 bases, with 7 bases between. Per the germline V gene, CDR1 is SQVTM and CDR2 is ANQGSEA. CDR3 length equals 10 residues.

The chain is built from TRBV4-2 and TRBJ2-5, with unresolved D. Per the germline V gene, CDR1 is LGHNA and CDR2 is YNFKEQ. CDR3 length: 15 residues. Trimming cost V 0 bases and J 4 bases, with 12 bases left between them. CDR3 coding DNA: TGTGCCAGCAGCCAAGACGCGGAGCGCACAGAGACCCAGTACTTC. This sequence encodes CASSQDAERTETQYF.

Many counts were recorded for this clone. The chain links TRBV28 to TRBJ2-7, with 10 bases that match TRBD1. CDR1 MDHEN and CDR2 SYDVKM come from the germline V gene. V lost 3 bases and J lost 3; bases outside the gene matches: 8. This CDR3 contains 16 residues. The CDR3 spells CASSLPTGGIGYEQYF. CDR3 coding DNA: TGTGCCAGCAGTTTGCCGACAGGGGGCATAGGCTACGAGCAGTACTTC.

The gene calls are TRBV25-1 and TRBJ2-3; the D is unclear. CDR3 size: 12 residues. Trimming shortened V by 4 bases and J by 5 bases, and 7 bases separated the two germline ends. Germline V lookup: CDR1 MGHDK, CDR2 SYGVNS. CDR3 in DNA: TGTGCCAGCAGTGGAAAGGGAGATACGCAGTATTTT. Translated: CASSGKGDTQYF.

V is TRBV7-2 and J is TRBJ2-1; 9 bases are a match to TRBD2. CDR1 is SGHTA and CDR2 is FQGNSA in the germline V gene. CDR3 size: 17 residues. J gave up 8 bases and V 5 bases, and 16 bases lay outside the gene matches. CDR3 in amino acids: CASSKNGFSGSRDEQFF. DNA for the CDR3: TGTGCCAGCAGCAAAAATGGCTTTAGCGGGAGTCGCGATGAGCAGTTCTTC.

This clone has a single count. The J gene is TRBJ2-2, the V gene TRBV19; 9 positions match TRBD2. CDR3 length: 17 amino acids. Per germline, CDR1 LNHDA and CDR2 SQIVND (reference sequence). The trim removed 6 bases at V and 5 bases at J, leaving 13 bases unmatched. CDR3 sequence (DNA): TGTGCCAGTAGACGGAGGGGACTAGCTGTTCCTACCGGGGAGCTGTTTTTT. Its protein product is CASRRRGLAVPTGELFF.

This chain joins TRBV28 and TRBJ1-1; the match to TRBD1 covers 8 bases. CDR1 and CDR2 (germline): MDHEN, SYDVKM. The CDR3 runs to 16 residues. V lost 8 bases and J lost 0; bases outside the gene matches: 11. The CDR3 DNA reads TGTGCCAGCGAGGTTCGGGGACAGGCTATGAACACTGAAGCTTTCTTT. This encodes CASEVRGQAMNTEAFF.

The J gene is TRBJ1-4, the V gene TRBV28; D perhaps matches TRBD1 (6 bases). This CDR3 comprises 14 residues. Germline V lookup: CDR1 MDHEN, CDR2 SYDVKM. V was shortened by 6 bases and J by 7 bases, with 15 bases between the two germline ends. CDR3 residues: CASRVAGAGEKLFF. In nucleotides, the CDR3 is TGTGCCAGCAGGGTGGCGGGGGCAGGTGAAAAACTGTTTTTT.

The chain links TRBV29-1 to TRBJ2-1, with 8 bases aligning to TRBD1. J gave up 4 bases and V 3 bases, and 5 bases lay outside the gene matches. CDR1 SQVTM and CDR2 ANQGSEA come from the germline V gene. This CDR3 contains 14 residues. This CDR3 is CSVERRQGYNEQFF. Written as DNA, the CDR3 is TGCAGCGTTGAGAGGAGACAGGGGTACAATGAGCAGTTCTTC.

This chain joins TRBV5-4 and TRBJ2-6; TRBD2 might be the D (5 bases). V lost 5 bases and J 0 bases, leaving 9 bases between the germline ends. Germline V gene lookup returns CDR1 SGHNT and CDR2 YYREEE (reference sequence). The CDR3 is made up of 15 amino acids. The CDR3 DNA follows: TGTGCCAGCAGGTCCGGGATCTCTGGGGCCAACGTCCTGACTTTC. It is translated as CASRSGISGANVLTF.

The rearrangement uses TRBV2 and TRBJ2-5; TRBD1 might be the D (6 bases). The germline V gene has CDR1 SNHLY and CDR2 FYNNEI. The CDR3 sequence is 13 residues long. The V end lost 4 bases, the J end lost 1 base, and 7 bases lay between the germline ends. CDR3: CASSGTAQETQYF. CDR3 DNA sequence: TGTGCCAGCAGTGGGACAGCCCAAGAGACCCAGTACTTC.

The J gene is TRBJ1-3, the V gene TRBV7-9; a weak D match, TRBD1 (5 bases). The CDR3 is made up of 12 amino acids. The germline V and J ends were trimmed by 3 bases and 6 bases, with 6 bases remaining between them. Germline V gene lookup returns CDR1 SEHNR and CDR2 FQNEAQ (reference sequence). This CDR3 reads CASSLTANTIYF. DNA of the CDR3: TGTGCCAGCAGCTTGACAGCAAACACCATATATTTT.

In regard to this clone: The same CDR3 is also encoded by other DNA sequences in this sample. V and J are TRBV29-1 and TRBJ2-3; a possible D gene is TRBD1 (5 bases). V lost 4 bases and J lost 2, with 10 bases in between. Germline CDR1 is SQVTM and CDR2 is ANQGSEA. The CDR3 sequence is 13 residues long. CDR3 region: CSVGDSFTDTQYF. The CDR3 DNA sequence: TGCAGCGTTGGCGACAGTTTCACAGATACGCAGTATTTT.